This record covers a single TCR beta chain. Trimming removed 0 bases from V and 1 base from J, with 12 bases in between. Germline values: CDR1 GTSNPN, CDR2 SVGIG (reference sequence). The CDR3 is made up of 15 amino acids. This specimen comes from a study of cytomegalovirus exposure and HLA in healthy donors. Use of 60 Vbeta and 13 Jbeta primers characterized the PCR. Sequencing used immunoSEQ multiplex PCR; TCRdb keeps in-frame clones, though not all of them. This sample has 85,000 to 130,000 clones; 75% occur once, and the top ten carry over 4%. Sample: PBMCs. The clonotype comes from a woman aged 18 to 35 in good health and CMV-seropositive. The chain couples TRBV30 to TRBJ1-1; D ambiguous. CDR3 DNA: TGTGCCTGGAGTGTACCGACAACGACGAACACTGAAGCTTTCTTT. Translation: CAWSVPTTTNTEAFF. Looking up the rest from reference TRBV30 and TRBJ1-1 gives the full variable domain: SQTIHQWPATLVQPVGSPLSLECTVEGTSNPNLYWYRQAAGRGLQLLFYSVGIGQISSEVPQNLSASRPQDRQFILSSKKLLLSDSGFYLCAWSVPTTTNTEAFFGQGTRLTVV.